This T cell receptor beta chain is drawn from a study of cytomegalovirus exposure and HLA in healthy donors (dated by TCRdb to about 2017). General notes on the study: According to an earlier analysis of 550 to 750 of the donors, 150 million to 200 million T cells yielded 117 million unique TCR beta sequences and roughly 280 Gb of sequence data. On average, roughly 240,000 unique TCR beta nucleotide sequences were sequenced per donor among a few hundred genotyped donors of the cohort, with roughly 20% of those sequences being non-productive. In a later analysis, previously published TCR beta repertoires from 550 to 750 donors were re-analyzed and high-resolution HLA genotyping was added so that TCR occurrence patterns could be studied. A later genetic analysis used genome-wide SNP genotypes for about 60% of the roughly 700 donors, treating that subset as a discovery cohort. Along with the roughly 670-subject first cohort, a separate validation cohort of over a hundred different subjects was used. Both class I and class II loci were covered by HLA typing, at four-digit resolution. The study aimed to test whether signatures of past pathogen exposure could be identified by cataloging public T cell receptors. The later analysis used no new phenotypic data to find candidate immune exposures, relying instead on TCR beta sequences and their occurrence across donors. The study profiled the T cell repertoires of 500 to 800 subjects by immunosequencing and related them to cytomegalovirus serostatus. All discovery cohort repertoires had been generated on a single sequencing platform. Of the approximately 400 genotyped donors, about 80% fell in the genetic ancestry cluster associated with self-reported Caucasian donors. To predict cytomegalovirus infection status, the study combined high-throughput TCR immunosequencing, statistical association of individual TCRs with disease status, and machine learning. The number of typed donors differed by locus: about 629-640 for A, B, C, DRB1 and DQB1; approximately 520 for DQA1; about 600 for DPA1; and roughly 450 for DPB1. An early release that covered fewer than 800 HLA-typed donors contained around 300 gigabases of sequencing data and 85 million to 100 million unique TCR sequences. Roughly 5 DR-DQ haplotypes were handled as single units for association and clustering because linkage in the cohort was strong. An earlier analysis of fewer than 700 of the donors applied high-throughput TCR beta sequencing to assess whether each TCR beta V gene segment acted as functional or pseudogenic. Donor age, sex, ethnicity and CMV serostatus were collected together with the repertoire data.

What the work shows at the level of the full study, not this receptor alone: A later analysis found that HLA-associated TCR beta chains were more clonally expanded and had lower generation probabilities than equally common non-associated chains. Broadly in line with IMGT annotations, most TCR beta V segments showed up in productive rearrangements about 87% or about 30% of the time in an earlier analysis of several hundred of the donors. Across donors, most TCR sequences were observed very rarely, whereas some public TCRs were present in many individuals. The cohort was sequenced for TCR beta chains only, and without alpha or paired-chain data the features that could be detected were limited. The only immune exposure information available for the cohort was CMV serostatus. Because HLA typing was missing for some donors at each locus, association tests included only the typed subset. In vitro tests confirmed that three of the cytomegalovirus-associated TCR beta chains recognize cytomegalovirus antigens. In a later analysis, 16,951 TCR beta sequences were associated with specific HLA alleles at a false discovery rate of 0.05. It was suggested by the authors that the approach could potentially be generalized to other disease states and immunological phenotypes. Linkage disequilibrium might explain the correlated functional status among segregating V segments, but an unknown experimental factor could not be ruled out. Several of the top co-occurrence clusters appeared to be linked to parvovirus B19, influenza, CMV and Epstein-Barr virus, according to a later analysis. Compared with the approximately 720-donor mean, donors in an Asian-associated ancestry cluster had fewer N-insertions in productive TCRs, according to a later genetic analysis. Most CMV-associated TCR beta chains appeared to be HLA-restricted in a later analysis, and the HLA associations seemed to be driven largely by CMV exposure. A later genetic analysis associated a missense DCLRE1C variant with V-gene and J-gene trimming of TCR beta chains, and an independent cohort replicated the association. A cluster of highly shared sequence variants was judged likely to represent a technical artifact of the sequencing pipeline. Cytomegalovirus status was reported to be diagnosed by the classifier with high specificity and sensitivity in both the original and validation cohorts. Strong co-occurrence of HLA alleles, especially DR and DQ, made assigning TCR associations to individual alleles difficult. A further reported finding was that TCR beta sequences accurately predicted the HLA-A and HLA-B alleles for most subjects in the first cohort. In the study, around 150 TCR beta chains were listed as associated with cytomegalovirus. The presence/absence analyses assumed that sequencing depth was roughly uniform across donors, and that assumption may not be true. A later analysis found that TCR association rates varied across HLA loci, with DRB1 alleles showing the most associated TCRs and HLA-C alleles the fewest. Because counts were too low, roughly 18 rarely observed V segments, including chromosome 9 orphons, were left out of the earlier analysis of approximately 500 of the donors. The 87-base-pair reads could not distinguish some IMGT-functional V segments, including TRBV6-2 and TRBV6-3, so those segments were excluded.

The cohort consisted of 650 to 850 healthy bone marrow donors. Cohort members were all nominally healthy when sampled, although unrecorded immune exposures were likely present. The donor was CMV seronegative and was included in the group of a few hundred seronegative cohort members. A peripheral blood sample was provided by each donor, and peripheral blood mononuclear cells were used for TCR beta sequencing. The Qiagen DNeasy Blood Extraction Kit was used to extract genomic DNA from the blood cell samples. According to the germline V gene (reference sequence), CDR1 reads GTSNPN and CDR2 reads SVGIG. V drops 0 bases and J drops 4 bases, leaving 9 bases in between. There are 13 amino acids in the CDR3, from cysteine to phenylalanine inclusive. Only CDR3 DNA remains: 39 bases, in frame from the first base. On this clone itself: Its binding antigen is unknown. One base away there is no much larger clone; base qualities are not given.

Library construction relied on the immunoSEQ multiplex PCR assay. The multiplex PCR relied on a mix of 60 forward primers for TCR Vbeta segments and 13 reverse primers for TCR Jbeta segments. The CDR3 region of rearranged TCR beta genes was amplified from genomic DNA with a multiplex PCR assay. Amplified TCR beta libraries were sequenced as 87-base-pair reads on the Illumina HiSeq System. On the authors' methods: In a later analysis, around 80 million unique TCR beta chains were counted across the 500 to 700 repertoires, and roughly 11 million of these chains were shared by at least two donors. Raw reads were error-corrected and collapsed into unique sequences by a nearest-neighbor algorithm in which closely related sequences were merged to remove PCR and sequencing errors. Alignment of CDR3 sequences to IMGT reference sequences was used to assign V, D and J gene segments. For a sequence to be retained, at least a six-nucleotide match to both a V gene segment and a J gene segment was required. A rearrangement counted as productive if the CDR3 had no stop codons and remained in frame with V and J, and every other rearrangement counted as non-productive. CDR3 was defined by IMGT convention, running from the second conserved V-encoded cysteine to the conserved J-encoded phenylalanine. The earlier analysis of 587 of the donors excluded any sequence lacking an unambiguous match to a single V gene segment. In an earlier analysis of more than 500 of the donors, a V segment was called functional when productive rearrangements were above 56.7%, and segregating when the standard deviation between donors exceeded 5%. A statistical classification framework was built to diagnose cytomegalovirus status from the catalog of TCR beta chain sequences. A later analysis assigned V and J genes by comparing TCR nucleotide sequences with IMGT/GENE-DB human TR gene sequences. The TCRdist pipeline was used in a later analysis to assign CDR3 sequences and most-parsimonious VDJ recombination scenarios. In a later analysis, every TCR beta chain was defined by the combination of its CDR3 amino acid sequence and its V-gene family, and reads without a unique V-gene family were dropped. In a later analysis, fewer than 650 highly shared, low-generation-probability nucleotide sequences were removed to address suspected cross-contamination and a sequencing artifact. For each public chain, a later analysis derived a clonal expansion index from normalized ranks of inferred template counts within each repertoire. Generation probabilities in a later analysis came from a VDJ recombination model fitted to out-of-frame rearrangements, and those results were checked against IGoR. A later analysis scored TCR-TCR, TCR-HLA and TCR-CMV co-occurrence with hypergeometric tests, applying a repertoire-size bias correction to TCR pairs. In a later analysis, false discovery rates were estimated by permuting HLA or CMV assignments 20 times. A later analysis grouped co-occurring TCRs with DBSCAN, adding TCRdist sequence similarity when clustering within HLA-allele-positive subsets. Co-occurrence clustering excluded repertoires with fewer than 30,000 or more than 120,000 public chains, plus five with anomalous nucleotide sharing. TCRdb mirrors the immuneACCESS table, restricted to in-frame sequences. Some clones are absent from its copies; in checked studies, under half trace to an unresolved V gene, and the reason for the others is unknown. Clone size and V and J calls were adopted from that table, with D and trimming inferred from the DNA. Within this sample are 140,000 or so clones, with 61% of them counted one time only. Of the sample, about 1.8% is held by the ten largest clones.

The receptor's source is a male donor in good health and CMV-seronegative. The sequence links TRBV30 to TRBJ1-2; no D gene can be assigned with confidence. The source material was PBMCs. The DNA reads TGTGCCTGGAGTGTAGGCGGTATCTATGGCTACACCTTC. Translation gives CAWSVGGIYGYTF.